One sample yielded the 9 T cell receptor beta chains listed below, sequenced in a study of T cell repertoires in cytomegalovirus infection. MiXCR, run by TCRdb on the reads, gives a single entry per CDR3 protein. The data show 150,000 to 200,000 distinct CDR3 sequences, with roughly 27% seen just once and about 28% held by the top ten. The sample comprised PBMCs. These TCRs come from a human donor in good health (CMV status not recorded). Some clones in this sample may be carry-over from other donors' samples.

V usage is TRBV18 and J usage is TRBJ1-4, with D possibly TRBD1 on 6 matching bases. The CDR3 is made up of 13 amino acids. Germline lookup yields CDR1 KGHSH and CDR2 LQKENI. Trimming shortened V by 2 bases and J by 6 bases, and 7 bases separated the two germline ends. The CDR3 loop is CASSPRTDEKLFF. DNA of the CDR3: TGTGCCAGCTCACCAAGGACAGATGAAAAACTGTTTTTT.

The chain carries TRBV25-1 and TRBJ1-6; 8 nucleotides line up with TRBD1. The V and J ends lost 6 bases and 10 bases, in that order; junction bases with no gene match: 5. From germline, CDR1 is MGHDK and CDR2 SYGVNS. CDR3 length: 13 amino acids. CDR3: CASSRDRQSPLHF. Written as DNA, the CDR3 is TGTGCCAGCAGCCGGGACAGGCAATCACCCCTCCACTTT. Filled out from reference TRBV25-1 and TRBJ1-6, the complete variable domain reads EADIYQTPRYLVIGTGKKITLECSQTMGHDKMYWYQQDPGMELHLIHYSYGVNSTEKGDLSSESTVSRIRTEHFPLTLESARPSHTSQYLCASSRDRQSPLHFGNGTRLTVT.

This sequence joins TRBV10-2 and TRBJ2-7; D not resolved. V lost 3 bases and J 3 bases, leaving 9 bases between the germline ends. Germline V gives CDR1 WSHSY, CDR2 SAAADI. This CDR3 has 13 amino acids. The CDR3 nucleotides read TGCGCCAGCAGTGAAGGCAAATTCTACGAGCAGTACTTC. As protein: CASSEGKFYEQYF.

This clonotype has ten or more counts. The J gene is TRBJ1-6, the V gene TRBV7-2; tentatively, D is TRBD1 (6 bases). The CDR3 is 15 residues long. V was shortened by 3 bases and J by 7 bases, with 13 bases between the two germline ends. CDR1 and CDR2 from the germline V gene are SGHTA and FQGNSA. The CDR3 spells CASSFRTAGNSPLHF. The CDR3 DNA reads TGTGCCAGCAGCTTTCGGACAGCGGGAAATTCACCCCTCCACTTT.

There are a few counts of this clonotype. The rearrangement joins TRBV7-6 to TRBJ2-7; no clear D gene. Germline CDR1 reads SGHVS; CDR2 reads FNYEAQ. CDR3 length equals 15 residues. The ends were cut back, 6 bases at V and 0 bases at J, with 15 bases in the middle. The CDR3 spells CASSYSTDNSYEQYF. The CDR3 nucleotides are TGTGCCAGCAGTTATTCCACCGATAACTCCTACGAGCAGTACTTC. Full variable domain (missing parts from reference TRBV7-6 and TRBJ2-7): GAGVSQSPRYKVTKRGQDVALRCDPISGHVSLYWYRQALGQGPEFLTYFNYEAQQDKSGLPNDRFSAERPEGSISTLTIQRTEQRDSAMYRCASSYSTDNSYEQYFGPGTRLTVT.

This clonotype came up a few times. The CDR3 nucleotides are TGCAGTGCTAGAGAATCCCAGGCGGGGGAGCAGTACTTC. Amino acids: CSARESQAGEQYF. The chain uses TRBV20-1 and TRBJ2-7, with a tentative D call TRBD2 (6 bases). From germline, CDR1 is DFQATT and CDR2 SNEGSKA (reference sequence). The V gene lost 0 bases and the J gene lost 7 bases, with 13 bases spanning the gap. CDR3 length: 13 residues.

This clonotype has only a few counts. The chain uses TRBV3-1 and TRBJ2-3, with 8 bases identical to TRBD2. Germline lookup yields CDR1 LGHDT and CDR2 YNNKEL (reference sequence). This CDR3 comprises 16 residues. V was pared by 4 bases and J by 4 bases, with 10 bases of the junction left unmatched. CDR3 nucleotide sequence: TGTGCCAGCAGCCCCTTCGGCGGGGGGATCGCAGATACGCAGTATTTT. This encodes CASSPFGGGIADTQYF.

Here the CDR3 reads CASSRDRVGLGTEAFF. As DNA, the CDR3 is TGTGCCAGCAGCCGGGACAGGGTCGGGTTGGGGACTGAAGCTTTCTTT. The V call is TRBV6-5, the J call TRBJ1-1, with 9 bases that match TRBD1. The CDR3 consists of 16 residues. V gave up 6 bases and J gave up 5 bases; unmatched junction bases: 13. The germline V gene encodes CDR1 MNHEY and CDR2 SVGAGI.

This chain connects TRBV28 to TRBJ1-1; D is ambiguous. Trimming removed 5 bases from V and 1 base from J, with 11 bases in between. The V gene's germline CDR1 is MDHEN and CDR2 SYDVKM. CDR3 length equals 14 residues. The CDR3 DNA reads TGTGCCAGCAGTCCCTGGTCCGGGAACACTGAAGCTTTCTTT. Translating gives CASSPWSGNTEAFF. Full variable domain (outside the CDR3, taken from reference TRBV28 and TRBJ1-1): DVKVTQSSRYLVKRTGEKVFLECVQDMDHENMFWYRQDPGLGLRLIYFSYDVKMKEKGDIPEGYSVSREKKERFSLILESASTNQTSMYLCASSPWSGNTEAFFGQGTRLTVV.